One sample yielded the 26 T cell receptor beta chains listed below, sequenced in a study of technical replicates of blood from a few donors. The protocol was immunoSEQ multiplex PCR, while the TCRdb copy is restricted to in-frame clones and leaves out a portion. The sample carries tens of thousands of clones, more than 80% recorded once. The specimen sequenced was T cells isolated from PBMCs. The receptors derive from a human donor in good health.

The V gene is TRBV7-9, the J gene TRBJ1-2; 7 bases are a match to TRBD1. V lost 1 base and J lost 3; bases outside the gene matches: 2. CDR1 is SEHNR and CDR2 is FQNEAQ in the germline V gene (reference sequence). This CDR3 is 14 amino acids long. The CDR3 sequence: CASSLEQGHYGYTF. As DNA, the CDR3 is TGTGCCAGCAGCTTAGAACAGGGGCACTATGGCTACACCTTC.

This clone was found a few times. This chain connects TRBV5-6 to TRBJ1-6; no clear D. The CDR3 has 14 residues. V was cut by 1 base and J by 5 bases, with 7 bases left in between. CDR1 is SGHDT, CDR2 YYEEEE, per germline. The DNA of the CDR3 is TGTGCCAGCAGCTTGACGGGAGATAATTCACCCCTCCACTTT. Its translation: CASSLTGDNSPLHF.

The chain employs TRBV2 and TRBJ2-5; D call uncertain. CDR1 SNHLY and CDR2 FYNNEI come from the germline V gene. Trimming removed 7 bases from V and 7 bases from J, with 10 bases in between. The CDR3 consists of 11 residues. Here the CDR3 reads CASMGTGTQYF. In DNA form, the CDR3 reads TGTGCCAGCATGGGTACGGGGACCCAGTACTTC.

The chain recombines TRBV5-1 with TRBJ1-5, with 7 bases aligning to TRBD1. Per germline, CDR1 SGHRS and CDR2 YFSETQ. The CDR3 covers 14 residues. V shed 0 bases and J 5 bases; nucleotides not matched to a gene: 2. The CDR3 bases are TGCGCCAGCAGCTTGGGACAGGGCGATCAGCCCCAGCATTTT. Its translation: CASSLGQGDQPQHF. Supplemented by reference TRBV5-1 and TRBJ1-5, the full variable domain reads KAGVTQTPRYLIKTRGQQVTLSCSPISGHRSVSWYQQTPGQGLQFLFEYFSETQRNKGNFPGRFSGRQFSNSRSEMNVSTLELGDSALYLCASSLGQGDQPQHFGDGTRLSIL.

This clone showed up just once. The gene calls are TRBV28 and TRBJ1-2, with D possibly matching TRBD1 (6 bases). Trimming pared 3 bases from V and 2 bases from J, leaving 13 bases between. The CDR3 covers 15 residues. Looked up from germline, CDR1 is MDHEN and CDR2 is SYDVKM. The CDR3 DNA sequence: TGTGCCAGCAGTTTTTACCGGACAGCCAACTATGGCTACACCTTC. It encodes CASSFYRTANYGYTF.

This chain uses TRBV28 with TRBJ1-1; TRBD1 is a possible D gene (5 bases). Looked up from germline, CDR1 is MDHEN and CDR2 is SYDVKM. V was shortened by 3 bases and J by 6 bases, with 14 bases between the two germline ends. The CDR3 is made up of 14 amino acids. The CDR3 DNA reads as TGTGCCAGCAGTTTCCCAGGGATTGGCGCTGAAGCTTTCTTT. This sequence encodes CASSFPGIGAEAFF.

This clone has only a few counts. The chain joins TRBV10-3 to TRBJ1-6; 9 bases align to TRBD1. CDR3 length: 15 residues. The germline CDR1 and CDR2 sequences are ENHRY and SYGVKD. V was pared by 3 bases and J by 13 bases, with 10 bases of the junction left unmatched. DNA of the CDR3: TGTGCCATCAGTGATCGGGACAGGGCGAGTATCCCCCTCCACTTT. The encoded protein is CAISDRDRASIPLHF.

CDR3 residues: CASSLQGASSYNEQFF. The CDR3 nucleotides read TGTGCCAGCAGTTTGCAGGGGGCTAGCTCCTACAATGAGCAGTTCTTC. The V and J genes are TRBV28 and TRBJ2-1, with 8 bases fitting TRBD1. In germline, CDR1 is MDHEN, CDR2 SYDVKM. V dropped 3 bases and J dropped 0; count of bases not matched to a gene: 4. The CDR3 spans 16 residues.

The rearrangement uses TRBV7-8 and TRBJ1-5; D gene unclear. This CDR3 is 18 amino acids long. Germline CDR1 reads SGHVS; CDR2 reads FQNEAQ. The V and J ends lost 0 bases and 5 bases respectively, with 20 bases between them. CDR3 coding DNA: TGTGCCAGCAGCTTAGCGATCCGTGGGCGCGATTTTTATCAGCCCCAGCATTTT. Protein sequence: CASSLAIRGRDFYQPQHF.

This CDR3 is CASSLVADTQYF. CDR3 nucleotides: TGTGCCAGCAGCTTAGTCGCAGATACGCAGTATTTT. The rearrangement links TRBV11-2 to TRBJ2-3; D is unclear. V dropped 1 base and J dropped 4 bases, with 3 bases sitting between them. The germline gives CDR1 SGHAT, CDR2 FQNNGV. CDR3 length: 12 residues.

The rearrangement joins TRBV28 to TRBJ1-5; D gene ambiguous. The germline V and J ends were trimmed by 8 bases and 7 bases, with 18 bases remaining between them. Germline V gene sequence: CDR1 MDHEN, CDR2 SYDVKM. The CDR3 has 14 residues. The CDR3 reads CASEGVPLRQPQHF. CDR3 bases: TGTGCCAGCGAGGGAGTACCCTTAAGACAGCCCCAGCATTTT. Combining the CDR3 with reference TRBV28 and TRBJ1-5 gives the whole variable domain DVKVTQSSRYLVKRTGEKVFLECVQDMDHENMFWYRQDPGLGLRLIYFSYDVKMKEKGDIPEGYSVSREKKERFSLILESASTNQTSMYLCASEGVPLRQPQHFGDGTRLSIL.

The chain joins TRBV6-1 to TRBJ2-7, with 13 bases matching TRBD2. The CDR3 length is 17 residues. The germline V gene has CDR1 MNHNS and CDR2 SASEGT. After removal of 5 bases from V and 1 base from J, the junction contained 8 bases not matched to a gene. CDR3 bases: TGTGCCAGCAGTAAAGGACTAGCGGGAGTTGTTTCCTACGAGCAGTACTTC. It encodes CASSKGLAGVVSYEQYF.

The chain links TRBV5-1 to TRBJ1-2; D gene uncertain. Trimming pared 0 bases from V and 5 bases from J, leaving 14 bases between. The CDR3 length is 15 residues. In germline, CDR1 is SGHRS, CDR2 YFSETQ. CDR3 in DNA: TGCGCCAGCAGCTTGGATGTCAGGAGGACGTATGGCTACACCTTC. It yields the protein CASSLDVRRTYGYTF. Full variable domain (outside the CDR3, taken from reference TRBV5-1 and TRBJ1-2): KAGVTQTPRYLIKTRGQQVTLSCSPISGHRSVSWYQQTPGQGLQFLFEYFSETQRNKGNFPGRFSGRQFSNSRSEMNVSTLELGDSALYLCASSLDVRRTYGYTFGSGTRLTVV.

The chain employs TRBV5-5 and TRBJ1-1, with D possibly matching TRBD1 (5 bases). The CDR3 is 15 amino acids. V shed 3 bases and J shed 7 bases, with 19 bases lying between them. From germline, CDR1 is SGHKS and CDR2 YYEKEE (reference sequence). The CDR3 loop is CASSWAAGGGFEAFF. The CDR3 bases are TGTGCCAGCAGCTGGGCGGCGGGCGGGGGGTTTGAAGCTTTCTTT.

This chain connects TRBV28 to TRBJ2-2; 8 bases agree with TRBD1. Germline V gene sequence: CDR1 MDHEN, CDR2 SYDVKM. V was pared by 5 bases and J by 4 bases, with 9 bases of the junction left unmatched. The CDR3 covers 16 residues. The CDR3 DNA is TGTGCCAGCAGTCATATAGGACAGGGTATCACCGGGGAGCTGTTTTTT. Translating gives CASSHIGQGITGELFF.

The gene calls are TRBV4-1 and TRBJ1-1; D ambiguous. The CDR3 loop spans 11 amino acids. V lost 1 base to trimming and J lost 12 bases, with 9 bases between them. Germline CDR1 MGHRA, CDR2 YSYEKL. CDR3 nucleotide sequence: TGCGCCAGCAGCCAAGGTAGAAGAACTTTCTTT. Its protein is CASSQGRRTFF.

This chain links TRBV18 with TRBJ1-4, with D perhaps matching TRBD1 (5 bases). The CDR3 loop spans 14 amino acids. V dropped 1 base and J dropped 2 bases, with 5 bases sitting between them. Germline lookup yields CDR1 KGHSH and CDR2 LQKENI. CDR3 amino acids: CASSPQGTNEKLFF. CDR3 DNA sequence: TGTGCCAGCTCACCACAGGGGACTAATGAAAAACTGTTTTTT.

This clone was recorded only once. The rearrangement uses TRBV29-1 and TRBJ2-1; no clear D. This CDR3 has 11 amino acids. Germline V lookup: CDR1 SQVTM, CDR2 ANQGSEA. Trimming removed 6 bases from V and 2 bases from J, with 5 bases in between. Here the CDR3 reads CSVRTYNEQFF. As DNA, the CDR3 is TGCAGCGTGAGGACCTACAATGAGCAGTTCTTC.

The chain is built from TRBV13 and TRBJ2-1; 8 bases align to TRBD2. V dropped 2 bases and J dropped 5; count of bases not matched to a gene: 5. The CDR3 extends over 15 amino acids. The V gene's germline CDR1 is PRHDT and CDR2 FYEKMQ (reference sequence). The CDR3 DNA reads TGTGCCAGCAGCTTACCGGGAGGGAGAAACAATGAGCAGTTCTTC. As protein: CASSLPGGRNNEQFF.

The rearrangement uses TRBV15 and TRBJ2-7; D remains unclear. The V end lost 5 bases, the J end lost 0 bases, and 8 bases lay between the germline ends. The CDR3 is 13 residues long. Germline V CDR1 and CDR2: LNHNV, YYDKDF (reference sequence). CDR3 sequence: CATSGPDSYEQYF. CDR3 DNA sequence: TGTGCCACCAGCGGTCCAGACTCCTACGAGCAGTACTTC.

The V gene is TRBV10-1, the J gene TRBJ2-5; 9 nucleotides agree with TRBD2. Trimming cost V 8 bases and J 8 bases; bases outside gene matches: 18. CDR1 and CDR2 (germline): WNHNN, SYGVQD (reference sequence). The CDR3 sequence is 16 residues long. The CDR3 is CASPSPLAGFQGTQYF. The CDR3 nucleotides are TGCGCCAGCCCGTCCCCGCTAGCGGGATTCCAAGGAACCCAGTACTTC.

This rearrangement joins TRBV28 to TRBJ2-7; 7 bases are shared with TRBD2. The CDR3 runs 15 residues. Looked up from germline, CDR1 is MDHEN and CDR2 is SYDVKM. V shed 6 bases and J 3 bases; nucleotides not matched to a gene: 11. This CDR3 is CASRVNGGRVYEQYF. The DNA of the CDR3 is TGTGCCAGCAGGGTAAATGGGGGGAGGGTCTACGAGCAGTACTTC. The full variable domain, its missing parts supplied by reference TRBV28 and TRBJ2-7, is DVKVTQSSRYLVKRTGEKVFLECVQDMDHENMFWYRQDPGLGLRLIYFSYDVKMKEKGDIPEGYSVSREKKERFSLILESASTNQTSMYLCASRVNGGRVYEQYFGPGTRLTVT.

The chain combines TRBV9 with TRBJ2-7; D remains ambiguous. Trimming pared 4 bases from V and 1 base from J, leaving 9 bases between. CDR1 SGDLS and CDR2 YYNGEE come from the germline V gene. The CDR3 extends over 13 amino acids. DNA of the CDR3: TGTGCCAGCAGCAAAAAAGCGTCCTACGAGCAGTACTTC. It is translated as CASSKKASYEQYF.

The chain uses TRBV15 and TRBJ2-1; a possible D gene is TRBD1 (5 bases). Between the trimmed V and J ends, which lost 0 bases and 10 bases, there was a span of 13 bases. Germline V gene sequence: CDR1 LNHNV, CDR2 YYDKDF (reference sequence). The length of the CDR3 is 14 residues. DNA for the CDR3: TGTGCCACCAGCAGAGACAGGGCCCACTTGGAGCAGTTCTTC. As protein: CATSRDRAHLEQFF.

This rearrangement joins TRBV9 to TRBJ2-1; 12 positions match TRBD2. The CDR3 sequence is 16 residues long. With V trimmed by 4 bases and J by 4 bases, 6 bases remained unmatched. CDR1 and CDR2 (germline): SGDLS, YYNGEE. Here the CDR3 reads CASSTGLAGRYNEQFF. The DNA of the CDR3 is TGTGCCAGCAGCACCGGACTAGCGGGGAGATACAATGAGCAGTTCTTC.

The CDR3 DNA reads TGCGCCAGCAGCTTCTTTCCTCCTAGCACAGATACGCAGTATTTT. Protein product: CASSFFPPSTDTQYF. The V call is TRBV5-1, the J call TRBJ2-3; D remains unclear. The CDR3 runs 15 residues. Trimming shortened V by 2 bases and J by 0 bases, and 10 bases separated the two germline ends. CDR1 is SGHRS and CDR2 is YFSETQ in the germline V gene.